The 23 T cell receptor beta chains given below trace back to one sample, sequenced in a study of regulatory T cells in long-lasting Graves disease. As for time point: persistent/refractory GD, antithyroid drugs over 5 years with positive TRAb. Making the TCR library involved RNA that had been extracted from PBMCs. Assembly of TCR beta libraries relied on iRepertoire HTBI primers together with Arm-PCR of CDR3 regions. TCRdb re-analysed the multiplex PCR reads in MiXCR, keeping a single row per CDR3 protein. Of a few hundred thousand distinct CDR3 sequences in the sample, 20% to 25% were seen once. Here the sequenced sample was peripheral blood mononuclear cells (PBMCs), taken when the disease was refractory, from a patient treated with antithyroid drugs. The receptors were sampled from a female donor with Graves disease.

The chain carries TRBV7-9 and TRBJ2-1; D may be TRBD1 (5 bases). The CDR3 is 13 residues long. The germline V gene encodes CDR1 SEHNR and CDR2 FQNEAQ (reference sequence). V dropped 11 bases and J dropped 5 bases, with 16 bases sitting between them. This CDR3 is CAWLGVFNNEQFF. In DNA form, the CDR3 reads TGTGCCTGGTTAGGGGTTTTCAACAATGAGCAGTTCTTC. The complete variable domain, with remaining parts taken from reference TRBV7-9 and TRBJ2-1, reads DTGVSQNPRHKITKRGQNVTFRCDPISEHNRLYWYRQTLGQGPEFLTYFQNEAQLEKSRLLSDRFSAERPKGSFSTLEIQRTEQGDSAMYLCAWLGVFNNEQFFGPGTRLTVL.

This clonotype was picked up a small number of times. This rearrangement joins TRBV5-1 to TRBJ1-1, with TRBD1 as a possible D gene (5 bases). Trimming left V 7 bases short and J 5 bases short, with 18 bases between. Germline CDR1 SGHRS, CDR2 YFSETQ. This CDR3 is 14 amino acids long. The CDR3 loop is CASGGRGSSTEAFF. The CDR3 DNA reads TGCGCCAGCGGGGGGAGGGGTAGTTCAACTGAAGCTTTCTTT.

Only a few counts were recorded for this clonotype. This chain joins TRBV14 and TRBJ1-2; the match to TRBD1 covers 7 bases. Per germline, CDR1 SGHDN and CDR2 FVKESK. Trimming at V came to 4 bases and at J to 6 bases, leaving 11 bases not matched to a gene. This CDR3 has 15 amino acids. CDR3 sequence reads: CASSLNRGVRDGYTF. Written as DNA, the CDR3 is TGTGCCAGCAGCCTCAACAGGGGAGTTCGTGATGGCTACACCTTC.

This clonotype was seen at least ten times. CDR3 in DNA: TGTGCCAGCAGTGTGGGATACGAGCAGTACTTC. It encodes CASSVGYEQYF. This sequence joins TRBV2 and TRBJ2-7; D uncertain. CDR3 length: 11 residues. Trimming stripped 4 bases from V and 4 bases from J, with 5 bases between. Germline CDR1 is SNHLY and CDR2 is FYNNEI.

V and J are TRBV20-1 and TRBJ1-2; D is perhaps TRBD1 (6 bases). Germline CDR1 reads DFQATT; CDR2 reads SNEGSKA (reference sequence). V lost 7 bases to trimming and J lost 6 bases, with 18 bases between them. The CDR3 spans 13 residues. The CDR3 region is CSVPPADRDGYTF. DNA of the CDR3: TGCAGTGTCCCTCCCGCGGACAGAGATGGCTACACCTTC.

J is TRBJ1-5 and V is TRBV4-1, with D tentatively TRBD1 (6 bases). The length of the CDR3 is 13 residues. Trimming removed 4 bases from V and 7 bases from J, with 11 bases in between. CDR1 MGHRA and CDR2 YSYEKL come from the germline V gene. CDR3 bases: TGCGCCAGCAGCCCCCTGACAGGCCAGCCCCAGCATTTT. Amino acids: CASSPLTGQPQHF.

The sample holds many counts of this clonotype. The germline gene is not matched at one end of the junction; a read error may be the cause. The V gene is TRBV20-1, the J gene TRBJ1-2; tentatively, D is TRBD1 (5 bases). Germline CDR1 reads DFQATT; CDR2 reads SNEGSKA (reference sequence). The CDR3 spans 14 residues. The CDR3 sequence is CIARDLDTNYGYTF. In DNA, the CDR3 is TGCATTGCTAGAGATCTGGACACTAACTATGGCTACACCTTC.

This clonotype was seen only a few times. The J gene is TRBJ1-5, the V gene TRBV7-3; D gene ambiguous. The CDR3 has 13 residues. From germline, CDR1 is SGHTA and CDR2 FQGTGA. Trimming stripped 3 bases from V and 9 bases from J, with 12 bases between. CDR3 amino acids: CASSFTYSGPQHF. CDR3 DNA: TGTGCCAGCAGCTTCACATACAGTGGGCCCCAGCATTTT.

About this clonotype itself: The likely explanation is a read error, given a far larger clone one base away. CDR3 protein: CASSGERITGDTGVNTEAFF. CDR3 sequence (DNA): TGTGCCAGCAGTGGAGAACGGATCACAGGAGATACAGGGGTGAACACTGAAGCTTTCTTT. The chain has TRBV6-2 or TRBV6-3 and TRBJ1-1; TRBD1 aligns across 7 bases. The germline CDR1 and CDR2 sequences are MNHEY and SVGEGT. V shed 5 bases and J 0 bases; nucleotides not matched to a gene: 21. The CDR3 is made up of 20 amino acids.

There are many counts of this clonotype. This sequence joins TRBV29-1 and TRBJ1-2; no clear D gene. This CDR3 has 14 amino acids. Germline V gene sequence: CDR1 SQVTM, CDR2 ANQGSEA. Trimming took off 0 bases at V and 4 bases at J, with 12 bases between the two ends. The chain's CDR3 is CSVEDRKGGYGYTF. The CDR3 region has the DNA TGCAGCGTTGAAGATCGAAAGGGTGGCTATGGCTACACCTTC.

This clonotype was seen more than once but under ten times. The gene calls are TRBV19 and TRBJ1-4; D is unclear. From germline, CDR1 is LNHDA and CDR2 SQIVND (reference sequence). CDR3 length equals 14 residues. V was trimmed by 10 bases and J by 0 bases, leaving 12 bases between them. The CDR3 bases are TGTGCCACAGCACGCGTTGCAACTAATGAAAAACTGTTTTTT. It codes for CATARVATNEKLFF.

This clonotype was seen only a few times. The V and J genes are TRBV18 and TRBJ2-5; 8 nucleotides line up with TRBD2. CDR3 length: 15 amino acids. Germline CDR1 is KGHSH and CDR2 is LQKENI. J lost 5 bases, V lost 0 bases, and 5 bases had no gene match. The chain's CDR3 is CASSPPSGSRETQYF. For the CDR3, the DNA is TGTGCCAGCTCACCACCGAGCGGGAGTCGTGAGACCCAGTACTTC.

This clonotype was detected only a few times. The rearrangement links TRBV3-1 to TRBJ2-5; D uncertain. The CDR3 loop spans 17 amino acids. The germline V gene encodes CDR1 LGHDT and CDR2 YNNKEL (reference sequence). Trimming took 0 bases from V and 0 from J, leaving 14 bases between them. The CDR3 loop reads CASSQEGLTAYQETQYF. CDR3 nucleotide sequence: TGTGCCAGCAGCCAAGAAGGCCTAACCGCGTACCAAGAGACCCAGTACTTC.

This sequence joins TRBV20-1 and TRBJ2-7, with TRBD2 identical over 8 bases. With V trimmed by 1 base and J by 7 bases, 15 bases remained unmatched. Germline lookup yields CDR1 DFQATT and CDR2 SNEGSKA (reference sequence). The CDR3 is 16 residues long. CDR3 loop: CSARGVPGTRGGEQYF. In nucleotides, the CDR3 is TGCAGTGCTAGAGGGGTGCCCGGGACTCGGGGGGGTGAGCAGTACTTC.

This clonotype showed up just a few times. CDR3 in amino acids: CAIGGGGRRVNSSYEQYF. CDR3 bases: TGTGCCATCGGGGGGGGTGGACGGCGAGTAAATAGCTCCTACGAGCAGTACTTC. The V call is TRBV10-3, the J call TRBJ2-7, with TRBD2 identical over 7 bases. Per germline, CDR1 ENHRY and CDR2 SYGVKD. The trim removed 8 bases at V and 0 bases at J, leaving 19 bases unmatched. This CDR3 comprises 18 residues.

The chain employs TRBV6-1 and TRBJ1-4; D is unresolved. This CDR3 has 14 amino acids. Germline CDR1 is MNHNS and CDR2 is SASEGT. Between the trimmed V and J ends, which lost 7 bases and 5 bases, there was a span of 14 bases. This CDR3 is CASKRTDRNEKLFF. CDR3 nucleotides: TGTGCCAGCAAAAGGACGGACCGAAATGAAAAACTGTTTTTT.

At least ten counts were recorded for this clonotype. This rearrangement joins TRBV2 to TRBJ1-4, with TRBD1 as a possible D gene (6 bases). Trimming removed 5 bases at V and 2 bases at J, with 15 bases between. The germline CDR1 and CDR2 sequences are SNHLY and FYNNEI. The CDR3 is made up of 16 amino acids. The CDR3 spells CASSLQGLRTNEKLFF. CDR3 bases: TGTGCCAGCAGTTTACAGGGTTTGCGGACTAATGAAAAACTGTTTTTT.

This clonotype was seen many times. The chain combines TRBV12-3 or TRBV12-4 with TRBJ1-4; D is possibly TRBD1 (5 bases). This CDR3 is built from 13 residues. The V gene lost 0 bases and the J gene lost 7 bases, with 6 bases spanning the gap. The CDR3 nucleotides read TGTGCCAGCAGTTTAGCCGGGACTGAAAAACTGTTTTTT. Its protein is CASSLAGTEKLFF.

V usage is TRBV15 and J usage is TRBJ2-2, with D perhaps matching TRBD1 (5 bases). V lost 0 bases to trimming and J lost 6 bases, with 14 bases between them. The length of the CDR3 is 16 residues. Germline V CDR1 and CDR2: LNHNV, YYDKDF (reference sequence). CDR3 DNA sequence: TGTGCCACCAGCAGAGAGCACAGGAAAGTACCCGGGGAGCTGTTTTTT. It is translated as CATSREHRKVPGELFF.

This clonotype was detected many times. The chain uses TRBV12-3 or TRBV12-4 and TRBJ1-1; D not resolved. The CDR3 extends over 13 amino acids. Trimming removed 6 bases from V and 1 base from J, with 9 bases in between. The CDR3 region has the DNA TGTGCCAGCAGCAGTACACAGAACACTGAAGCTTTCTTT. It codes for CASSSTQNTEAFF.

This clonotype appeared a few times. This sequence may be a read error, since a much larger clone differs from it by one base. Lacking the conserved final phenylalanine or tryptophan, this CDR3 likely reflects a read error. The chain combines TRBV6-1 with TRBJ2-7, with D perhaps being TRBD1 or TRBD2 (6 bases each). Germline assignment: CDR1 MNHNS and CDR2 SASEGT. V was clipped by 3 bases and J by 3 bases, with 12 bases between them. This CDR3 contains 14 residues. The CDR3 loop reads CASSEGGAFYEQYL. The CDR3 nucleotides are TGTGCCAGCAGTGAGGGGGGCGCGTTCTACGAGCAGTACCTC.

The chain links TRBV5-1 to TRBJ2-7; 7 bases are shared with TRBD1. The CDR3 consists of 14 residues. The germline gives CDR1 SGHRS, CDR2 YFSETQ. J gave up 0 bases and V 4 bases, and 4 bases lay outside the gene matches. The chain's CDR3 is CASSPTGPSYEQYF. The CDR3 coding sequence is TGCGCCAGCAGCCCGACAGGGCCCTCCTACGAGCAGTACTTC. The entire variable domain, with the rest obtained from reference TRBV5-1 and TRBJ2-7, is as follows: KAGVTQTPRYLIKTRGQQVTLSCSPISGHRSVSWYQQTPGQGLQFLFEYFSETQRNKGNFPGRFSGRQFSNSRSEMNVSTLELGDSALYLCASSPTGPSYEQYFGPGTRLTVT.

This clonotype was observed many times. The CDR3 DNA reads as TGTGCCAGCATTCCTCCTCAGACATTCAGCGGGGAGACCCAGTACTTC. Protein: CASIPPQTFSGETQYF. The chain recombines TRBV3-2 with TRBJ2-5; TRBD2 reflects the table's D call only, with no check against the DNA. TRBV3-2 is reported as a pseudogene. The CDR3 length is 16 residues.